This is a list of T cell receptor beta chains from one sample in a study of cytomegalovirus exposure and HLA in healthy donors. Clones were read by immunoSEQ multiplex PCR, and TCRdb kept only the in-frame ones, dropping some. The sample includes more than 95,000 clones, approximately 78% of them seen just once. Sample: PBMCs. All receptors derive from a woman aged 40 to 49 in good health and CMV-seronegative. The CDR3 runs from the conserved cysteine through the conserved F or W. A D gene is named only where the DNA matches it firmly. Clone sizes are given selectively: once, few, many, or a class where the clone is expanded.

D	size	J	V	DNA	CDR3
-	-	TRBJ1-2	TRBV4-2	TGTGCCAGCAGGCGGACTAACTATGGCTACACCTTC	CASRRTNYGYTF
-	-	TRBJ1-1	TRBV11-2	TGTGCCAGCAGCTTGTGGGATCGGACACTGAACACTGAAGCTTTCTTT	CASSLWDRTLNTEAFF
-	few	TRBJ1-5	TRBV6-1	TGTGCCAGCAGTGAGCAGGCAGACCAGCCCCAGCATTTT	CASSEQADQPQHF
-	few	TRBJ2-3	TRBV28	TGTGCCAGCAGCCGTACTGGGGGCAACACAGATACGCAGTATTTT	CASSRTGGNTDTQYF
-	once	TRBJ2-4	TRBV2	TGTGCCAGCAGTGGACAAGGGGGAGACATTCAGTACTTC	CASSGQGGDIQYF
TRBD1	-	TRBJ1-5	TRBV5-8	TGTGCCAGCAGCCCTGGACAGGGAACTACAATCAGGCCCCAGCATTTT	CASSPGQGTTIRPQHF
-	-	TRBJ2-7	TRBV7-8	TGTGCCAGCAGCTTAATGGCCCCGGGCTACGAGCAGTACTTC	CASSLMAPGYEQYF
-	-	TRBJ2-5	TRBV5-4	TGTGCCAGCAGTTCCAGACAGGACCAAGAGACCCAGTACTTC	CASSSRQDQETQYF
-	-	TRBJ2-1	TRBV4-3	TGCGCCAGCAGCCAAAGTACAGACTACAATGAGCAGTTCTTC	CASSQSTDYNEQFF
-	-	TRBJ2-1	TRBV18	TGTGCCAGCTCACCACCGGTGCGCAGGTACGAGCAGTTCTTC	CASSPPVRRYEQFF
-	-	TRBJ2-7	TRBV6-6	TGTGCCAGCAGTTACCAGGGGCCCCCCTACGAGCAGTACTTC	CASSYQGPPYEQYF
-	few	TRBJ1-2	TRBV7-6	TGTGCCAGCAGCTTAGCCCCCGACGGGAACTATGGCTACACCTTC	CASSLAPDGNYGYTF
-	-	TRBJ2-1	TRBV19	TGTGCCAGTAGTATTTTACCAGGCCCTCGCAATGAGCAGTTCTTC	CASSILPGPRNEQFF
TRBD1	-	TRBJ1-4	TRBV4-1	TGCGCCAGCAGCCATCGACAGGGAGGTGAAAAACTGTTTTTT	CASSHRQGGEKLFF
-	-	TRBJ1-2	TRBV5-1	TGCGCCAGCAGCTTCCAGGGCCAAGATTCTAACTATGGCTACACCTTC	CASSFQGQDSNYGYTF
-	few	TRBJ2-2	TRBV5-5	TGTGCCAGCAGCGGGCGGGACAGGAACACCGGGGAGCTGTTTTTT	CASSGRDRNTGELFF
TRBD1	-	TRBJ1-2	TRBV28	TGTGCCAGCACCTACGGGGACAGGGGGCGAGATGGCTACACCTTC	CASTYGDRGRDGYTF
TRBD2	-	TRBJ2-3	TRBV14	TGTGCCAGCAGCCCCCGGACTAGCGGGAGCACAGATACGCAGTATTTT	CASSPRTSGSTDTQYF
-	-	TRBJ2-1	TRBV7-9	TGTGCCAGCAGACCTCAATGGAGCTCCTACAATGAGCAGTTCTTC	CASRPQWSSYNEQFF
-	-	TRBJ1-4	TRBV19	TGTGCCAGTACTCAGGGGAATGAAAAACTGTTTTTT	CASTQGNEKLFF
-	-	TRBJ1-4	TRBV10-2	TGCGCCAGCAGCCCTCTCCTTAATGAAAAACTGTTTTTT	CASSPLLNEKLFF
-	once	TRBJ2-7	TRBV28	TGTGCCAGCAGTCAACTTGGCCAGGTCATACCCTCCTACGAGCAGTACTTC	CASSQLGQVIPSYEQYF
TRBD2	once	TRBJ2-7	TRBV5-1	TGCGCCAGCAGCTTGTCAGCGGGAGCCTACGAGCAGTACTTC	CASSLSAGAYEQYF
-	-	TRBJ1-1	TRBV4-1	TGCGCCAGCAGCTTTACAAGTTTGAACACTGAAGCTTTCTTT	CASSFTSLNTEAFF
TRBD1	-	TRBJ1-4	TRBV19	TGTGCCAGTAGTATATGGGGACAGGATGGGAGTGAAAAACTGTTTTTT	CASSIWGQDGSEKLFF
-	-	TRBJ1-2	TRBV11-1	TGTGCCAGCAGCTTGGGGGCAGGCCCCTACTATGGCTACACCTTC	CASSLGAGPYYGYTF
TRBD1	-	TRBJ2-1	TRBV4-3	TGCGCCAGCAGCCAATCTGACAGGGGCGAATACAATGAGCAGTTCTTC	CASSQSDRGEYNEQFF
TRBD2	-	TRBJ2-2	TRBV19	TGTGCCAGTAGTATAGATCTGGGAAGCGGGACTAACACCGGGGAGCTGTTTTTT	CASSIDLGSGTNTGELFF
-	-	TRBJ2-7	TRBV11-2	TGTGCCAGCAGCTTAGCCCGGGTTTCCTACGAGCAGTACTTC	CASSLARVSYEQYF
-	-	TRBJ2-3	TRBV19	TGTGCCAGTAGTAGGGGACTCAGCACAGATACGCAGTATTTT	CASSRGLSTDTQYF
TRBD1	-	TRBJ2-7	TRBV6-6	TGTGCCGGGTCCGGGACAGGTTACTCCTACGAGCAGTACTTC	CAGSGTGYSYEQYF
-	few	TRBJ2-6	TRBV4-1	TGCGCCAGCAGCCAAGACAAAGCGGCTGGGGCCAACGTCCTGACTTTC	CASSQDKAAGANVLTF
-	-	TRBJ2-6	TRBV7-8	TGTGCCAGCAGCTTAGCGGGAGCTGGGGCCAACGTCCTGACTTTC	CASSLAGAGANVLTF
-	-	TRBJ2-7	TRBV6-1	TGTGCCAGCAGGGAGAGCCACACTGGTTCCTACGAGCAGTACTTC	CASRESHTGSYEQYF
-	-	TRBJ1-2	TRBV2	TGTGCCAGCAAGACAGGCGAGATTTATGGCTACACCTTC	CASKTGEIYGYTF
TRBD1	-	TRBJ2-4	TRBV5-5	TGTGCCAGCAGCAGTATTCCGGGACAGGGGGCCAAAAACATTCAGTACTTC	CASSSIPGQGAKNIQYF
TRBD1	-	TRBJ2-6	TRBV9	TGTGCCAGCAGCCCTCGACAGGGGTTATGGGGGGCCAACGTCCTGACTTTC	CASSPRQGLWGANVLTF
-	-	TRBJ2-7	TRBV5-1	TGCGCCAGCAGCGCGGGTCGAGGGAGAATAGAGCAGTACTTC	CASSAGRGRIEQYF
TRBD2	-	TRBJ2-3	TRBV5-4	TGTGCCAGCAGCTTGGAAGTAGCGGGAGGCCCAGATACGCAGTATTTT	CASSLEVAGGPDTQYF
-	-	TRBJ2-7	TRBV2	TGTGCCAGCAGTGAAGGTTCGCCAGATTACTACGAGCAGTACTTC	CASSEGSPDYYEQYF
TRBD2	-	TRBJ2-7	TRBV14	TGTGCCAGCAGCCAAGAGACTAGCCGGATCCACGAGCAGTACTTC	CASSQETSRIHEQYF
-	once	TRBJ1-6	TRBV28	TGTGCCAGCAGGCCCACTTCGGATTCACCCCTCCACTTT	CASRPTSDSPLHF
-	-	TRBJ2-1	TRBV7-3	TGTGCCAGCAGCCCAGGGGGTAAAGCGGGAGAATGGAATGAGCAGTTCTTC	CASSPGGKAGEWNEQFF
TRBD2	-	TRBJ2-1	TRBV28	TGTGCCAGCAGTTTGGGACTAGCGGGCAGAACCTACAATGAGCAGTTCTTC	CASSLGLAGRTYNEQFF
-	few	TRBJ2-3	TRBV5-4	TGTGCCAGCAGCTTGGCGGGAGTAACAGATACGCAGTATTTT	CASSLAGVTDTQYF
-	-	TRBJ2-2	TRBV18	TGTGCCAGCTCACCATACTACCCCGGGGAGCTGTTTTTT	CASSPYYPGELFF
-	-	TRBJ1-1	TRBV18	TGTGCCAGCTCACCACCATCAGGGGCGAAGAGTACTGAAGCTTTCTTT	CASSPPSGAKSTEAFF
TRBD1	-	TRBJ1-2	TRBV7-9	TGTGCCAGCAGCTTACTCCAGGGGGTCGATGGCTACACCTTC	CASSLLQGVDGYTF
-	once	TRBJ1-2	TRBV5-1	TGCGCCAGCAGTCCCGGGTCACGGTATGGCTACACCTTC	CASSPGSRYGYTF
TRBD1	-	TRBJ2-2	TRBV7-2	TGTGCCAGCACCGGTGACAGGGGACCCCGCGGGGAGCTGTTTTTT	CASTGDRGPRGELFF
-	-	TRBJ2-1	TRBV7-8	TGTGCCAGCAGCAAGAGTTTACCGGGAGCCCCGGGGAATGAGCAGTTCTTC	CASSKSLPGAPGNEQFF
-	-	TRBJ1-2	TRBV28	TGTGCCAGCAGTTTATTGTTGACAGGAGAATATGGCTACACCTTC	CASSLLLTGEYGYTF
TRBD1	-	TRBJ2-7	TRBV28	TGTGCCAGCAGTGGACAGGGACGCTACGAGCAGTACTTC	CASSGQGRYEQYF
-	-	TRBJ2-7	TRBV5-1	TGCGCCAGCAGCAAAGGGACCTTCGGCGGGGACGAGCAGTACTTC	CASSKGTFGGDEQYF
-	-	TRBJ2-2	TRBV11-2	TGTGCCAGCAGCTCCCAGGTGGGCCGGGAGCTGTTTTTT	CASSSQVGRELFF
-	-	TRBJ2-6	TRBV29-1	TGCAGCGTTGGACAGACGTCTGGGGCCAACGTCCTGACTTTC	CSVGQTSGANVLTF
-	-	TRBJ1-4	TRBV7-8	TGTGCCAGCAGCCACGACCGCGGGACTAATGAAAAACTGTTTTTT	CASSHDRGTNEKLFF
-	-	TRBJ1-1	TRBV4-3	TGCGCCAGCAGCCAAGATGGGTATTGGGGCGGGAACACTGAAGCTTTCTTT	CASSQDGYWGGNTEAFF
TRBD1	-	TRBJ1-5	TRBV15	TGTGCCACCAGACAGGGGGATCAGCCCCAGCATTTT	CATRQGDQPQHF
TRBD2	-	TRBJ2-1	TRBV9	TGTGCCAGCAGCGTAGGGACTAGCGGGAGAAGTGAGCAGTTCTTC	CASSVGTSGRSEQFF